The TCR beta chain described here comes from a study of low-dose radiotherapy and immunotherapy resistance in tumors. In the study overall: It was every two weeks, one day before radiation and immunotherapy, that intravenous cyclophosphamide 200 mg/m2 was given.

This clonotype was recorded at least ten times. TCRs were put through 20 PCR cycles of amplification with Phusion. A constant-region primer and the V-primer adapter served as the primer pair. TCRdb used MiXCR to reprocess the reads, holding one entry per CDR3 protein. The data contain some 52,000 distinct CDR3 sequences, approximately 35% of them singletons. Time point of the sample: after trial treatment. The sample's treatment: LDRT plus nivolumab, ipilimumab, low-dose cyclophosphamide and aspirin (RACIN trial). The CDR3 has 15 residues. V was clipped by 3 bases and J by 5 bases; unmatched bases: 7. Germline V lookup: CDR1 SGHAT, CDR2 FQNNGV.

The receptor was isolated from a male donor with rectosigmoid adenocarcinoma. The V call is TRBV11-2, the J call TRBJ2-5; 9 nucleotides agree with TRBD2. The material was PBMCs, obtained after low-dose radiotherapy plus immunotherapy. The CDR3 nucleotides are TGTGCCAGCAGCTTCGGACTAGCGAGTCCCGAGACCCAGTACTTC. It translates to CASSFGLASPETQYF.